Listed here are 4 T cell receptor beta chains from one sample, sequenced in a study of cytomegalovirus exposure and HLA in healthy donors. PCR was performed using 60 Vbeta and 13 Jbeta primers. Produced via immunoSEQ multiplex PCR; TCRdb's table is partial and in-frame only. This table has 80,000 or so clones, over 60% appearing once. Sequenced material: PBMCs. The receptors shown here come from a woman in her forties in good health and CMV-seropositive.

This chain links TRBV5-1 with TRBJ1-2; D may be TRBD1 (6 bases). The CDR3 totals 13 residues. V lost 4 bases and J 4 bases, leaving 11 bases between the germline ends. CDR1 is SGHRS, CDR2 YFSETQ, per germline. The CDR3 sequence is CASSPGHSYGYTF. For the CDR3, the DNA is TGCGCCAGCAGCCCGGGACACTCCTATGGCTACACCTTC.

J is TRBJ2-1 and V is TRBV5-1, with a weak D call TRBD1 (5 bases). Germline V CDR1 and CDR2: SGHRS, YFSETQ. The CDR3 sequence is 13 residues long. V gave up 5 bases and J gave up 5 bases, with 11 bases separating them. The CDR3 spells CASRIGADNEQFF. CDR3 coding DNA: TGCGCCAGCAGGATAGGGGCTGACAATGAGCAGTTCTTC.

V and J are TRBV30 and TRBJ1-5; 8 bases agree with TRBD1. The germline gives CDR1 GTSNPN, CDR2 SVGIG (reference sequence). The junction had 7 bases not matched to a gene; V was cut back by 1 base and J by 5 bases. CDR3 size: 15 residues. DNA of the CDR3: TGTGCCTGGAGTGATGGACAGGGATTAGATCAGCCCCAGCATTTT. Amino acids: CAWSDGQGLDQPQHF.

CDR3 DNA sequence: TGTGCCAGTAGTACAACAGGGGTGAAGGTTGGCAATCAGCCCCAGCATTTT. The encoded protein is CASSTTGVKVGNQPQHF. The chain employs TRBV19 and TRBJ1-5; 7 nucleotides line up with TRBD1. The V gene end was trimmed by 4 bases and the J gene end by 2 bases; junction bases not matched to a gene: 11. This CDR3 contains 17 residues. Germline V gene sequence: CDR1 LNHDA, CDR2 SQIVND (reference sequence).